This T cell receptor (beta chain) comes out of a study of a mutant IDH1 vaccine in newly diagnosed glioma. From germline, CDR1 is SEHNR and CDR2 FQNEAQ (reference sequence). V dropped 5 bases and J dropped 4 bases, with 6 bases sitting between them. The CDR3 runs to 11 residues. Noted time point: week 23, last vaccination. Topical imiquimod was applied with each vaccine dose, which held 300 ug of mutant IDH1 20-mer peptide. In regard to this clone: The antigen is not known.

Assay: immunoSEQ multiplex PCR; the TCRdb copy retains only in-frame clones and omits some. The profile shows some 42,000 clones, around 76% of them singletons. This sample comprised PBMCs, obtained from a glioma patient whose treatment included an IDH1 peptide vaccine. The TCR was taken from a man aged 50 to 59 with glioma. This chain uses TRBV7-9 with TRBJ2-7; D call uncertain. Here the CDR3 DNA reads TGTGCCAGCAGCGCCCTATACGAGCAGTACTTC. Its translation is CASSALYEQYF.